The entry below describes one T cell receptor beta chain. Its antigen is not known. This specimen comes from a study of T cells after yellow fever vaccination. Study-wide points: When the response was secondary, it was weaker but reached its peak faster, day 5 versus 15.

The germline V gene encodes CDR1 DFQATT and CDR2 SNEGSKA (reference sequence). V shed 6 bases and J 7 bases; nucleotides not matched to a gene: 5. CDR3 size: 13 residues. A universal primer site and UMIs were added as TCR cDNA was made by 5'RACE template switching. From the 5' RACE reads, TCRdb called clonotypes with MiXCR, one entry per CDR3 protein. The sample includes nearly 300,000 distinct CDR3 sequences, around 10% seen only once; the top ten take approximately 3.5%. The V gene is TRBV20-1, the J gene TRBJ1-6; TRBD1 agrees at 8 bases. The receptor's source is a man between 18 and 35 years old who received the YFV17D yellow fever vaccine. The sample here was CD4+ T cells sorted from PBMCs, taken 5 days after the yellow fever booster vaccination. DNA of the CDR3: TGCAGTGCCCAGGGGGCCGCAAATTCACCCCTCCACTTT. This translates into CSAQGAANSPLHF.